These 5 T cell receptor beta chains were sequenced from one sample in a study of technical replicates of blood from several donors. Clones were sequenced by immunoSEQ multiplex PCR, and TCRdb holds only the in-frame ones, with some missing. The sample has more than 10,000 clones; 70% to 80% are singletons. Sample: PBMCs. The receptors come from a human donor in good health.

The rearrangement links TRBV7-8 to TRBJ1-5, with D unclear. The V end was cut by 1 base, the J end by 3 bases, with 16 bases between. The CDR3 has 17 residues. Germline assignment: CDR1 SGHVS and CDR2 FQNEAQ. CDR3 sequence: CASSLDPPGRNNQPQHF. Written as DNA, the CDR3 is TGTGCCAGCAGCTTAGACCCTCCCGGGAGGAACAATCAGCCCCAGCATTTT.

The chain joins TRBV27 to TRBJ2-7; D unresolved. CDR3 length equals 15 residues. Germline assignment: CDR1 MNHEY and CDR2 SMNVEV (reference sequence). V shed 2 bases and J shed 3 bases, with 14 bases lying between them. The CDR3 DNA sequence: TGTGCCAGCAGTTTAGGTTCCACTCTCTACTACGAGCAGTACTTC. This sequence encodes CASSLGSTLYYEQYF.

V and J are TRBV29-1 and TRBJ2-1; 8 bases line up with TRBD2. The length of the CDR3 is 12 residues. The germline V gene encodes CDR1 SQVTM and CDR2 ANQGSEA. J gave up 14 bases and V 4 bases, and 10 bases lay outside the gene matches. The CDR3 DNA sequence: TGCAGCGTTGGGTCAGAAGCGGGAGTTAAGTTCTTC. As protein: CSVGSEAGVKFF.

The genes are TRBV30 and TRBJ1-1; D unresolved. CDR3 length: 15 amino acids. Trimming took 4 bases from V and 10 from J, leaving 25 bases between them. Germline V gene sequence: CDR1 GTSNPN, CDR2 SVGIG (reference sequence). The DNA of the CDR3 is TGTGCCTGGACCCCGCGCGCGGGCCGACAATTTGCAGCTTTCTTT. It translates to CAWTPRAGRQFAAFF.

This sequence joins TRBV6-5 and TRBJ1-1; no firm D call. The CDR3 sequence is 13 residues long. Between the trimmed V and J ends, which lost 8 bases and 3 bases, there was a span of 13 bases. CDR1 and CDR2 (germline): MNHEY, SVGAGI. The CDR3 DNA reads as TGTGCCAGCCACCCCGCCGGGGACACTGAAGCTTTCTTT. Encoded protein: CASHPAGDTEAFF.